This TCR beta chain is from a study of blood T cell repertoires in COVID-19. The wider study: There were acute and convalescent COVID-19 samples, and they came from the United States, Italy and Spain. PBMCs, B-cell-depleted T cells, or T cells provided the cDNA or gDNA that made up the material.

With V trimmed by 0 bases and J by 5 bases, 8 bases remained unmatched. Germline assignment: CDR1 SGHAT and CDR2 FQNNGV. This CDR3 has 16 residues. Original processing notes: Reference gene primers were amplified, and this amplification served to estimate nucleated cell counts. Using immunoSEQ multiplex PCR, the repertoire was profiled, and TCRdb retains in-frame clones only, with some absent. The V and J calls and clone size were taken over from that table, and D and trimming were inferred from the DNA. The sample contains 200,000 to 250,000 clones, 92% of which appear only once. This rearrangement joins TRBV11-2 to TRBJ2-5, with TRBD1 identical over 8 bases. The TCR originated in a young man with acute or convalescent COVID-19. The sample consisted of peripheral blood. The CDR3 spells CASSLERTGWGETQYF. The CDR3 DNA is TGTGCCAGCAGCTTAGAGCGGACAGGGTGGGGGGAGACCCAGTACTTC.